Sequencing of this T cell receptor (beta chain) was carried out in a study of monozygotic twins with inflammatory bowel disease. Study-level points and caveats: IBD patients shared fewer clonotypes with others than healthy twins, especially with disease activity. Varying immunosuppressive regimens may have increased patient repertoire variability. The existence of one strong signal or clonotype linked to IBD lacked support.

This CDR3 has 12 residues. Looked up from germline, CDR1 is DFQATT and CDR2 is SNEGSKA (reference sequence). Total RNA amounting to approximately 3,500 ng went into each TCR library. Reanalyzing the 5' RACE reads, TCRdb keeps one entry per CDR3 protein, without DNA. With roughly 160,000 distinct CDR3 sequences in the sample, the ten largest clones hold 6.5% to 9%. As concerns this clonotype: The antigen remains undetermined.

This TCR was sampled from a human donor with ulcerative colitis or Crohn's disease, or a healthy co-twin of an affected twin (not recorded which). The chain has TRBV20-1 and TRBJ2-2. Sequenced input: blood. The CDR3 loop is CSTQANTGELFF.